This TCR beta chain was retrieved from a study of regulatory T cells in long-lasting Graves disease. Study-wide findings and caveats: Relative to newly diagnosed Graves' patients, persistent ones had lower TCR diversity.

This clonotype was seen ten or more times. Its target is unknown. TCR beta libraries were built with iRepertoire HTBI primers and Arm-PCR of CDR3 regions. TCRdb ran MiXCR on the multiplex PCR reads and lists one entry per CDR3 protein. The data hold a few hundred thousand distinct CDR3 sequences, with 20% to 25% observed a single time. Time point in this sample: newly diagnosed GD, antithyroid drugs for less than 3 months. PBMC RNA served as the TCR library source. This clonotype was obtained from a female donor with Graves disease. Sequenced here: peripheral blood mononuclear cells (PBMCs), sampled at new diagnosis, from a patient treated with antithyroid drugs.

The CDR3 region has the DNA TGTGCCGGGGGGATAACGCCGTCCTACGAGCAGTACTTC. The encoded protein is CAGGITPSYEQYF. The rearrangement links TRBV2 to TRBJ2-7; D possibly corresponds to TRBD2 (6 bases). V lost 11 bases and J 1 base, leaving 15 bases between the germline ends. The CDR3 sequence is 13 residues long. Germline values: CDR1 SNHLY, CDR2 FYNNEI.